The 2 T cell receptor beta chains given below trace back to one sample, sequenced in a study of cytomegalovirus exposure and HLA in healthy donors (dated by TCRdb to 2015 to 2018). The library was obtained by the immunoSEQ multiplex PCR assay. For the multiplex PCR, a mixture combining 60 forward primers for TCR Vbeta segments and 13 reverse primers for TCR Jbeta segments was used. TCRdb stores this immuneACCESS table with in-frame sequences only. Part of the clones is absent; in the studies checked, under half of the shortfall reflects unresolved V genes, and no reason is known for the rest. The table of this sample itemizes roughly 190,000 clones. The biggest ten clones account for less than 6.5% of the sample. Sequencing was carried out using PBMCs. The origin of the receptors is a man younger than 45 in good health and CMV-seronegative.

The chain recombines TRBV5-1 with TRBJ2-5, with TRBD2 as a possible D gene (5 bases). The CDR3 is 13 amino acids. V gave up 1 base and J gave up 4 bases, with 8 bases separating them. Germline-derived CDR1 and CDR2 are SGHRS and YFSETQ. The DNA of the CDR3 is TGCGCCAGCAGCTTGCGGGCGGGAGAGACCCAGTACTTC. Translated, it gives CASSLRAGETQYF.

The rearrangement joins TRBV25-1 to TRBJ2-7; the D gene is possibly TRBD1 (6 bases). Looked up from germline, CDR1 is MGHDK and CDR2 is SYGVNS. This CDR3 comprises 14 residues. V was clipped by 3 bases and J by 3 bases, with 12 bases between them. The CDR3 DNA reads as TGTGCCAGCAGTGATTCCGGGACACTCTACGAGCAGTACTTC. It specifies CASSDSGTLYEQYF.